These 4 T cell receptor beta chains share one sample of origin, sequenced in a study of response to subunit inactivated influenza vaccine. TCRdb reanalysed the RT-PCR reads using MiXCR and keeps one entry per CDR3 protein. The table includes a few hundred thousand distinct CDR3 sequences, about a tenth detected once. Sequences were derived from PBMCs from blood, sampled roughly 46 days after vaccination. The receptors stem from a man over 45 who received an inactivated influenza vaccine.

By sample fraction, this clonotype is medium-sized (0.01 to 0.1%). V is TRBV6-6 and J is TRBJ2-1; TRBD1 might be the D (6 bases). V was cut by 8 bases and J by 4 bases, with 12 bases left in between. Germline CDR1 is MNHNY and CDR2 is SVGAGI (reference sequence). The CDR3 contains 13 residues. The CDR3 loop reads CASVGAGYNEQFF. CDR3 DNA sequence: TGTGCCAGCGTGGGGGCAGGTTACAATGAGCAGTTCTTC.

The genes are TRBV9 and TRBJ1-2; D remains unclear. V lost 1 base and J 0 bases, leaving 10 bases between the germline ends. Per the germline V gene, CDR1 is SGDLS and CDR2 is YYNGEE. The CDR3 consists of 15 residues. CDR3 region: CASSVTGSSNYGYTF. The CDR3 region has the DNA TGTGCCAGCAGCGTAACGGGGAGTTCTAACTATGGCTACACCTTC.

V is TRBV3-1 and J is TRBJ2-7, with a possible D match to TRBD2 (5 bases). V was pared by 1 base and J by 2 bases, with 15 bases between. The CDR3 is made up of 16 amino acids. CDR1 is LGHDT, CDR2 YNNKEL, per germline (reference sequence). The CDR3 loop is CASSQAFSFGAYEQYF. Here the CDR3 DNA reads TGTGCCAGCAGCCAAGCATTCTCCTTCGGGGCCTACGAGCAGTACTTC.

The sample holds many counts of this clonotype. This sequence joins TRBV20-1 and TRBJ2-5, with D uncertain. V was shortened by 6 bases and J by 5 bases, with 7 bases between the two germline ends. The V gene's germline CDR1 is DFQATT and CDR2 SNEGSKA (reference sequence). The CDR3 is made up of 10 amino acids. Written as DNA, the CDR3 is TGCAGTGCGACCCTGGAGACCCAGTACTTC. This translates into CSATLETQYF.